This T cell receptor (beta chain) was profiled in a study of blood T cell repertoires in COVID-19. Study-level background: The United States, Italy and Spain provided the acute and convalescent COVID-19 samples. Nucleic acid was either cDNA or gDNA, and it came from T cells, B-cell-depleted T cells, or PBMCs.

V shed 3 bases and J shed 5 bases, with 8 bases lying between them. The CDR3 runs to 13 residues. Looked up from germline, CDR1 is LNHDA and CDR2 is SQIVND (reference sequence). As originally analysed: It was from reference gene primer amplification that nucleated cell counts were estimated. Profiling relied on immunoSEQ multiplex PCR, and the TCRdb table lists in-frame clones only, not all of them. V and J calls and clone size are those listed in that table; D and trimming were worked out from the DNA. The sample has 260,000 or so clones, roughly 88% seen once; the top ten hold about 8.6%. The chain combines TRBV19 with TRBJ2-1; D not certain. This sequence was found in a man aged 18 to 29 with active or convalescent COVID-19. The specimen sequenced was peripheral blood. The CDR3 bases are TGTGCCAGTAGTATGTGGCAGGACAATGAGCAGTTCTTC. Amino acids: CASSMWQDNEQFF.